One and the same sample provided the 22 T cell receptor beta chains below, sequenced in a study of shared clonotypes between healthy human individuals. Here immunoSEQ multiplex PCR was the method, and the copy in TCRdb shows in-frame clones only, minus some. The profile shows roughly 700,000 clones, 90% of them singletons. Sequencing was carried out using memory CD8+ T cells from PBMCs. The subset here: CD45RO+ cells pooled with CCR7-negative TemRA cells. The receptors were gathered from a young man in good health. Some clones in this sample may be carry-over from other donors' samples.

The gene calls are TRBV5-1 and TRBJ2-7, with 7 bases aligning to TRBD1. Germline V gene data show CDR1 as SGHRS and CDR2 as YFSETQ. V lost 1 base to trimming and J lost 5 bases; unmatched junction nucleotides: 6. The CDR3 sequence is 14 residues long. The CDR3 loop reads CASSLSTGSDEQYF. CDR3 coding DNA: TGCGCCAGCAGCTTGTCGACAGGGAGTGACGAGCAGTACTTC.

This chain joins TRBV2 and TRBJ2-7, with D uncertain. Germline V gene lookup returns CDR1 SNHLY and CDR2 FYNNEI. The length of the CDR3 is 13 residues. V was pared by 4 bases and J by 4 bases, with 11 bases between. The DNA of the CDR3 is TGTGCCAGCAGTGGGCAGGTTGATTACGAGCAGTACTTC. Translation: CASSGQVDYEQYF.

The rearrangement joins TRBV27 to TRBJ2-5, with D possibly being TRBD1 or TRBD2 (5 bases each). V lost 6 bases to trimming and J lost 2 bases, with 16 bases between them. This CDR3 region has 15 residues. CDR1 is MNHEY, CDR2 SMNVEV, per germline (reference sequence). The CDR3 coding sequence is TGTGCCAGCAGCCCCCTAGCTGGGGGTCAAGAGACCCAGTACTTC. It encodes CASSPLAGGQETQYF.

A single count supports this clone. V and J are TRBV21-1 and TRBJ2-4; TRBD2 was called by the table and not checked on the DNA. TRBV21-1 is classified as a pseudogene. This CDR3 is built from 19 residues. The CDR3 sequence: CASSTGSGSLRVAKNIQYF. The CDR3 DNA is TGTGCCAGCAGCACAGGGAGCGGGAGCCTCAGGGTGGCCAAAAACATTCAGTACTTC.

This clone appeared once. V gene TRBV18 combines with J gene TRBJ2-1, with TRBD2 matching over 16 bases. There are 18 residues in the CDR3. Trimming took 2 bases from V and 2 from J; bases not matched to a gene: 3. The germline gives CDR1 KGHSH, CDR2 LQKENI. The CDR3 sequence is CASSPTGLAGGAYNEQFF. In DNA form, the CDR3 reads TGTGCCAGCTCACCAACGGGACTAGCGGGAGGGGCCTACAATGAGCAGTTCTTC.

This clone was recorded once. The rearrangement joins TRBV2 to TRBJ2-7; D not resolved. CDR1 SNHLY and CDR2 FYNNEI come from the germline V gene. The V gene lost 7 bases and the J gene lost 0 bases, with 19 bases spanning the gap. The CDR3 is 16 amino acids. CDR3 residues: CASTFNLPSSSYEQYF. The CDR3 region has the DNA TGTGCCAGCACCTTCAATCTCCCCAGCAGCTCCTACGAGCAGTACTTC.

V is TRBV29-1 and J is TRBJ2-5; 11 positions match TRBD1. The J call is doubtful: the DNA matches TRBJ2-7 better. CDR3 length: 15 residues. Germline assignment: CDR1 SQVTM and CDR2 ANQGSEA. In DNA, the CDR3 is TGCAGCGTTGAAGATTATGGGACAGGGGGCTACGAGCAGTACTTC. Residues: CSVEDYGTGGYEQYF.

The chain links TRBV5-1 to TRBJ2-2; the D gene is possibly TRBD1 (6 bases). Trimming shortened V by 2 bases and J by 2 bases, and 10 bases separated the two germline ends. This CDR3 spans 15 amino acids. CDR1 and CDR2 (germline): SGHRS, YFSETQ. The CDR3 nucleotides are TGCGCCAGCAGCTTTAACAGGGCAAACACCGGGGAGCTGTTTTTT. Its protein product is CASSFNRANTGELFF.

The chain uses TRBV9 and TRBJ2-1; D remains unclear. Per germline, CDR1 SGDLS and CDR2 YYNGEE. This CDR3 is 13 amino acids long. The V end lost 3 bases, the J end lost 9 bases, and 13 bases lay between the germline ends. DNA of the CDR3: TGTGCCAGCAGCGCCCCCCAGTCCATTGAGCAGTTCTTC. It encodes CASSAPQSIEQFF.

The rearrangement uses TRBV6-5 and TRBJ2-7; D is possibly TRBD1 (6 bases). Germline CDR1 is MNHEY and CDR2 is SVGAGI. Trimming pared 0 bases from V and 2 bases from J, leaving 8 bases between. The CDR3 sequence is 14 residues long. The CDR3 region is CASSYSSGAYEQYF. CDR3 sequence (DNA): TGTGCCAGCAGTTACTCTTCAGGGGCCTACGAGCAGTACTTC.

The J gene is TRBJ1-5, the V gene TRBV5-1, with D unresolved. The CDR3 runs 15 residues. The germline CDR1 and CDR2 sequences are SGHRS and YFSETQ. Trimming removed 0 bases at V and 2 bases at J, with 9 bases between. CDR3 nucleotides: TGCGCCAGCAGCTTGGGTCCCGAGGGCAATCAGCCCCAGCATTTT. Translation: CASSLGPEGNQPQHF.

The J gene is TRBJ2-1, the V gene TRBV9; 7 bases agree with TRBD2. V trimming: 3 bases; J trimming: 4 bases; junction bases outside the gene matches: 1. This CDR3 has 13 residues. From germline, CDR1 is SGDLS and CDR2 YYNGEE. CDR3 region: CASSGGGYNEQFF. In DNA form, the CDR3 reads TGTGCCAGCAGCGGCGGGGGATACAATGAGCAGTTCTTC.

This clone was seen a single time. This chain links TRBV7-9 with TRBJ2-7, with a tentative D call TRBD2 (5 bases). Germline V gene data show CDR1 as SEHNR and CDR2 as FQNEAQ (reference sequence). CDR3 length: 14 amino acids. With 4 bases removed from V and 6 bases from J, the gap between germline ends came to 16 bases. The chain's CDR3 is CASSSSLDLREQYF. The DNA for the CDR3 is TGTGCCAGCAGCTCCTCACTAGATTTGCGCGAGCAGTACTTC.

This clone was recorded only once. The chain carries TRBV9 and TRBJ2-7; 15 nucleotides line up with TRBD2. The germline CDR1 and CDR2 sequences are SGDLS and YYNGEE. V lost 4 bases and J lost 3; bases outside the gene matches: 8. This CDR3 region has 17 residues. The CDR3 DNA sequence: TGTGCCAGCAGCACCGGGACTAGCGGGAGGCCGAACTACGAGCAGTACTTC. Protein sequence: CASSTGTSGRPNYEQYF.

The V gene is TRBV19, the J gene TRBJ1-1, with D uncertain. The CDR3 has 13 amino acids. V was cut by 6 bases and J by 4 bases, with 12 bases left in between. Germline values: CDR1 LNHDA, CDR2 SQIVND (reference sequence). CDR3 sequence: CASRKGKGTEAFF. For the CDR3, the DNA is TGTGCCAGTAGGAAAGGGAAGGGCACTGAAGCTTTCTTT.

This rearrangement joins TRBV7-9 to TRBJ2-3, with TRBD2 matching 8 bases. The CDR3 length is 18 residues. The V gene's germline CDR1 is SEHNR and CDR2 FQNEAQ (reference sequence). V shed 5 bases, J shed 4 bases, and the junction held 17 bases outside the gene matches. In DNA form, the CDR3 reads TGTGCCAGCAGCCCGCCCGTTAGAGTAGCGGGGACGTCAGATACGCAGTATTTT. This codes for CASSPPVRVAGTSDTQYF. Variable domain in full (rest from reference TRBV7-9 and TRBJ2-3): DTGVSQNPRHKITKRGQNVTFRCDPISEHNRLYWYRQTLGQGPEFLTYFQNEAQLEKSRLLSDRFSAERPKGSFSTLEIQRTEQGDSAMYLCASSPPVRVAGTSDTQYFGPGTRLTVL.

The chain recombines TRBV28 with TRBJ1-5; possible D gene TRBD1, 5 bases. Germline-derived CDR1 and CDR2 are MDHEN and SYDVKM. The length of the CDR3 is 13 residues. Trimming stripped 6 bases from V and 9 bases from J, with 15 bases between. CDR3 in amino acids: CASRVDRTMPQHF. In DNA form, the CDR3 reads TGTGCCAGCAGGGTAGACAGAACCATGCCCCAGCATTTT.

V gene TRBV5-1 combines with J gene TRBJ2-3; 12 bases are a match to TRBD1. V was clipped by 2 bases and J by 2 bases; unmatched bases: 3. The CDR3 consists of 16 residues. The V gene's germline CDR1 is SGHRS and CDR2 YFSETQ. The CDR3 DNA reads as TGCGCCAGCAGCTTCGGGACAGGGGGCTCCACAGATACGCAGTATTTT. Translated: CASSFGTGGSTDTQYF. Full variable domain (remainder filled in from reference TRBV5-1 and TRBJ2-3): KAGVTQTPRYLIKTRGQQVTLSCSPISGHRSVSWYQQTPGQGLQFLFEYFSETQRNKGNFPGRFSGRQFSNSRSEMNVSTLELGDSALYLCASSFGTGGSTDTQYFGPGTRLTVL.

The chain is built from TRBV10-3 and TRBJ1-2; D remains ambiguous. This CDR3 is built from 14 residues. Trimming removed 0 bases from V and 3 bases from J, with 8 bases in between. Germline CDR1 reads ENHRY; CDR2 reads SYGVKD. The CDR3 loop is CAISESRNDYGYTF. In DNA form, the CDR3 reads TGTGCCATCAGTGAGTCGAGAAATGACTATGGCTACACCTTC.

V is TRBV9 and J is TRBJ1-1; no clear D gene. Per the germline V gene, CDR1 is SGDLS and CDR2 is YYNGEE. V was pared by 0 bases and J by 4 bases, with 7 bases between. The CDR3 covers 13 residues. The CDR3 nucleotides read TGTGCCAGCAGCGTAGGGAGGAGCACTGAAGCTTTCTTT. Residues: CASSVGRSTEAFF. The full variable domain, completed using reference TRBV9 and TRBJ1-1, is DSGVTQTPKHLITATGQRVTLRCSPRSGDLSVYWYQQSLDQGLQFLIQYYNGEERAKGNILERFSAQQFPDLHSELNLSSLELGDSALYFCASSVGRSTEAFFGQGTRLTVV.

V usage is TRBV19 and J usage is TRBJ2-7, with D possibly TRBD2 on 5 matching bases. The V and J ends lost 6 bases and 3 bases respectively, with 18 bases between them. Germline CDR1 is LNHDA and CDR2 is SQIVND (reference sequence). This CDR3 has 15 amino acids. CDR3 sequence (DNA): TGTGCCAGTAGACCCCACCTTGACGGGAACTACGAGCAGTACTTC. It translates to CASRPHLDGNYEQYF.

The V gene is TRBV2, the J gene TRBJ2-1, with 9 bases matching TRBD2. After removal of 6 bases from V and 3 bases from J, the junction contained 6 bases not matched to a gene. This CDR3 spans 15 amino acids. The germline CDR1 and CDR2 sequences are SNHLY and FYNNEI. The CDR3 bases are TGTGCCAGCAGCTTAGCGGGAGTCTACTACAATGAGCAGTTCTTC. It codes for CASSLAGVYYNEQFF.